The present T cell receptor beta chain was sequenced within a study of blood T cell repertoires in COVID-19. Whole-study context: Spain, Italy and the United States supplied samples that represented acute and convalescent COVID-19. The analysed material was cDNA or gDNA that came from T cells, B-cell-depleted T cells, or PBMCs.

As handled by the study authors: Nucleated cell counts were estimated from reference gene primer amplification. Sequenced by immunoSEQ multiplex PCR; TCRdb stores in-frame clones only, minus some. V and J calls and clone size are those listed in that table; D and trimming were worked out from the DNA. The sample records more than 120,000 clones, 70% to 90% being singletons. This clone was counted once. Unmatched junction bases numbered 7, after V lost 4 bases and J lost 7 bases. Germline CDR1 SGHRS, CDR2 YFSETQ. The CDR3 contains 15 residues. This rearrangement joins TRBV5-1 to TRBJ2-1; 11 nucleotides match TRBD2. Input material: peripheral blood. The receptor comes from a human donor with acute or convalescent COVID-19. The donor label of this sample is uncertain. DNA for the CDR3: TGCGCCAGCAGCCTACTAGCGGGAGAAGTGAATGAGCAGTTCTTC. It specifies CASSLLAGEVNEQFF. Combining the CDR3 with reference TRBV5-1 and TRBJ2-1 gives the whole variable domain KAGVTQTPRYLIKTRGQQVTLSCSPISGHRSVSWYQQTPGQGLQFLFEYFSETQRNKGNFPGRFSGRQFSNSRSEMNVSTLELGDSALYLCASSLLAGEVNEQFFGPGTRLTVL.